A single sample gave rise to the 31 T cell receptor beta chains below, sequenced in a study of beta chain features in type 1 diabetes. The authors reverse transcribed all of the isolated RNA, so sequencing captured expressed TCRB transcripts. Generated by immunoSEQ multiplex PCR, the TCRdb table keeps only in-frame clones and is missing some. The data contain around 300,000 clones, around 15% of them singletons. The sequencing input was central memory CD4+ T cells from blood. The receptors derive from a man aged 25-45 years in good health.

V and J are TRBV5-4 and TRBJ2-2; 10 bases agree with TRBD2. Per germline, CDR1 SGHNT and CDR2 YYREEE (reference sequence). The junction had 10 bases not matched to a gene; V was cut back by 4 bases and J by 4 bases. The CDR3 totals 17 residues. The CDR3 DNA reads TGTGCCAGCAGCACCGCCCGGCAGCGGGGGGGCACCGGGGAGCTGTTTTTT. Amino acids: CASSTARQRGGTGELFF.

This clone is labeled as medium-sized. The chain combines TRBV18 with TRBJ2-6, with D perhaps TRBD2 (5 bases). The CDR3 totals 15 residues. The germline V gene has CDR1 KGHSH and CDR2 LQKENI. Trimming shortened V by 2 bases and J by 3 bases, and 8 bases separated the two germline ends. CDR3 residues: CASSPNEGGANVLTF. CDR3 DNA sequence: TGTGCCAGCTCACCAAACGAGGGTGGGGCCAACGTCCTGACTTTC.

This clone has just a few counts. The chain couples TRBV5-5 to TRBJ1-1; 9 bases agree with TRBD1. Germline V gene lookup returns CDR1 SGHKS and CDR2 YYEKEE (reference sequence). The CDR3 runs to 15 residues. Losses at the gene ends were 0 bases for V and 11 bases for J; bases not matched to a gene: 11. The CDR3 reads CASSLGPGQGLPAFF. The CDR3 region has the DNA TGTGCCAGCAGCTTGGGGCCGGGACAGGGACTGCCGGCTTTCTTT.

The chain is built from TRBV10-3 and TRBJ1-5; D unclear. Germline loops: CDR1 ENHRY, CDR2 SYGVKD. This CDR3 has 13 amino acids. V dropped 0 bases and J dropped 5 bases, with 5 bases sitting between them. The CDR3 reads CAISESWDQPQHF. In DNA form, the CDR3 reads TGTGCCATCAGTGAGTCCTGGGATCAGCCCCAGCATTTT.

This clone occurred a few times. This chain joins TRBV5-4 and TRBJ2-5, with 11 bases matching TRBD2. Trimming took 1 base from V and 1 from J; bases not matched to a gene: 3. CDR3 length equals 16 residues. The germline V gene encodes CDR1 SGHNT and CDR2 YYREEE (reference sequence). CDR3: CASSLRLAGGQETQYF. The CDR3 bases are TGTGCCAGCAGCTTGCGGCTAGCGGGGGGCCAAGAGACCCAGTACTTC.

V usage is TRBV29-1 and J usage is TRBJ2-3; the D is unclear. Trimming took off 1 base at V and 0 bases at J, with 8 bases between the two ends. The CDR3 is 14 amino acids. The germline V gene has CDR1 SQVTM and CDR2 ANQGSEA. Written as DNA, the CDR3 is TGCAGCGTTGAAGCGCGAGATAGCACAGATACGCAGTATTTT. Translation: CSVEARDSTDTQYF.

This clone was detected a few times. A junction end diverges from the germline sequence, so it may reflect a read error. The V gene is TRBV5-4, the J gene TRBJ2-1; the D is unclear. There are 15 residues in the CDR3. CDR1 is SGHNT, CDR2 YYREEE, per germline (reference sequence). The CDR3 sequence: CASSQDPATHNEQFF. The DNA for the CDR3 is TGCGCCAGCAGCCAAGATCCTGCCACTCACAATGAGCAGTTCTTC.

CDR3 nucleotide sequence: TGTGCCAGCCAAGAGTCCCAATTCTTAAGGGGCGTTCAGCCCCAGCATTTT. Its protein product is CASQESQFLRGVQPQHF. The chain combines TRBV19 with TRBJ1-5; D may be TRBD1 (5 bases). Germline V CDR1 and CDR2: LNHDA, SQIVND (reference sequence). The CDR3 consists of 17 residues. The V end lost 9 bases, the J end lost 6 bases, and 27 bases lay between the germline ends.

The chain couples TRBV4-1 to TRBJ1-4; D is unresolved. The germline CDR1 and CDR2 sequences are MGHRA and YSYEKL. The CDR3 contains 13 residues. Deletions cut 3 bases from V and 10 bases from J, with 12 bases between. The CDR3 spells CASSQSVGGKLFF. CDR3 bases: TGCGCCAGCAGCCAGTCCGTCGGTGGAAAACTGTTTTTT.

The chain recombines TRBV18 with TRBJ2-6; perhaps D is TRBD1 or TRBD2 (5 bases each). V lost 2 bases to trimming and J lost 4 bases, with 15 bases between them. Germline-derived CDR1 and CDR2 are KGHSH and LQKENI. The CDR3 runs 17 residues. The CDR3 bases are TGTGCCAGCTCACCAGCAGGGACGATGAGAGGGGCCAACGTCCTGACTTTC. This encodes CASSPAGTMRGANVLTF. Supplemented by reference TRBV18 and TRBJ2-6, the full variable domain reads NAGVMQNPRHLVRRRGQEARLRCSPMKGHSHVYWYRQLPEEGLKFMVYLQKENIIDESGMPKERFSAEFPKEGPSILRIQQVVRGDSAAYFCASSPAGTMRGANVLTFGAGSRLTVL.

A few counts support this clone. In DNA, the CDR3 is TGTGCCAGCAGTGGACAGATCGGCTACACCTTC. This codes for CASSGQIGYTF. The chain has TRBV6-1 and TRBJ1-2; perhaps TRBD1 as D (5 bases). V lost 4 bases and J lost 8, with 8 bases in between. Germline values: CDR1 MNHNS, CDR2 SASEGT. The CDR3 runs to 11 residues.

The chain joins TRBV6-5 to TRBJ1-3; tentative D call: TRBD1 (5 bases). Germline loops: CDR1 MNHEY, CDR2 SVGAGI. The ends were cut back, 7 bases at V and 4 bases at J, with 17 bases in the middle. The length of the CDR3 is 15 residues. The CDR3 region has the DNA TGTGCCAGCAACGGGCGGGGGGAAGGAGGAAACACCATATATTTT. Residues: CASNGRGEGGNTIYF.

This chain joins TRBV18 and TRBJ2-1; TRBD1 matches at 7 bases. In germline, CDR1 is KGHSH, CDR2 LQKENI. The CDR3 totals 15 residues. The trim removed 3 bases at V and 7 bases at J, leaving 9 bases unmatched. The CDR3 DNA reads as TGTGCCAGCTCACCGACAGGGTTTAAGGGGAATGAGCAGTTCTTC. As protein: CASSPTGFKGNEQFF.

V and J are TRBV5-4 and TRBJ1-1; D possibly corresponds to TRBD1 (5 bases). This CDR3 is 15 amino acids long. V dropped 4 bases and J dropped 0 bases, with 13 bases sitting between them. Germline CDR1 SGHNT, CDR2 YYREEE (reference sequence). CDR3 coding DNA: TGTGCCAGCAGCCCGGGACGTTCTATGAACACTGAAGCTTTCTTT. This gives the protein CASSPGRSMNTEAFF.

This clone has at least ten counts. This chain links TRBV7-2 with TRBJ2-7; 8 bases line up with TRBD1. Germline V lookup: CDR1 SGHTA, CDR2 FQGNSA. The V segment lost 6 bases and the J segment 5 bases; nucleotides outside the gene matches: 3. This CDR3 contains 12 residues. CDR3 region: CASSQTGDEQYV. The CDR3 bases are TGTGCCAGCAGTCAGACAGGGGACGAGCAGTACGTC.

In this sample, this clone turned up a few times. Germline is not matched at one junction end, which may reflect a read error. Within the sample, other DNA sequences also encode this same CDR3. V is TRBV27 and J is TRBJ1-6, with D maybe TRBD1 (6 bases). Per germline, CDR1 MNHEY and CDR2 SMNVEV (reference sequence). The CDR3 runs to 15 residues. DNA of the CDR3: TGTGCCAGCAGAACAGGGCTGGGGTATAATTCACCTCTCCACTTT. It is translated as CASRTGLGYNSPLHF.

The chain recombines TRBV4-3 with TRBJ1-2, with D possibly being TRBD1 (6 bases). The CDR3 is 15 residues long. V was pared by 4 bases and J by 5 bases, with 17 bases between. CDR1 is LGHNA and CDR2 is YSLEER in the germline V gene. The CDR3 region is CASSPSGQPIYGYTF. The CDR3 DNA reads TGCGCCAGCAGCCCCTCCGGACAGCCGATTTATGGCTACACCTTC.

V is TRBV19 and J is TRBJ1-2, with 8 bases that match TRBD1. Germline CDR1 and CDR2: LNHDA and SQIVND (reference sequence). Trimming took 5 bases from V and 7 from J; bases not matched to a gene: 6. The CDR3 is made up of 13 amino acids. CDR3 nucleotide sequence: TGTGCCAGTAGTCCGGACAGGGTCGCTGGCTACACCTTC. It encodes CASSPDRVAGYTF.

This clone was counted ten times or more. The J gene is TRBJ2-7, the V gene TRBV23-1; perhaps D is TRBD1 or TRBD2 (5 bases each). TRBV23-1 qualifies as an ORF whose function is uncertain. The CDR3 length is 18 residues. V lost 3 bases, J lost 5 bases, and 26 bases lay in between. DNA for the CDR3: TGCGCCAGCAGTCATCAAAGTGGAGACAGAGGGCCGGCTCACGAGCAGTACGTC. Translated: CASSHQSGDRGPAHEQYV.

The chain joins TRBV19 to TRBJ2-2, with unresolved D. Trimming removed 0 bases from V and 0 bases from J, with 11 bases in between. Germline-derived CDR1 and CDR2 are LNHDA and SQIVND (reference sequence). There are 17 residues in the CDR3. The CDR3 coding sequence is TGTGCCAGTAGTATAGATCAGACGTGGGCGAACACCGGGGAGCTGTTTTTT. As protein: CASSIDQTWANTGELFF.

This clone was seen more than once but under ten times. The chain carries TRBV19 and TRBJ2-4; D remains ambiguous. The CDR3 totals 15 residues. V lost 4 bases, J lost 0 bases, and 10 bases lay in between. The germline gives CDR1 LNHDA, CDR2 SQIVND (reference sequence). CDR3 amino acids: CASSKSKQAKNIQYF. For the CDR3, the DNA is TGTGCCAGTAGTAAGAGTAAACAAGCCAAAAACATTCAGTACTTC.

This clone was picked up a small number of times. V and J are TRBV5-4 and TRBJ2-1; TRBD2 is a possible D gene (5 bases). Trimming removed 0 bases at V and 2 bases at J, with 12 bases between. This CDR3 is 16 amino acids long. Germline loops: CDR1 SGHNT, CDR2 YYREEE (reference sequence). CDR3 in amino acids: CASSLGSRGPYNEQFF. The CDR3 region has the DNA TGTGCCAGCAGCTTGGGCTCGAGAGGGCCCTACAATGAGCAGTTCTTC. Full variable domain (missing parts from reference TRBV5-4 and TRBJ2-1): ETGVTQSPTHLIKTRGQQVTLRCSSQSGHNTVSWYQQALGQGPQFIFQYYREEENGRGNFPPRFSGLQFPNYSSELNVNALELDDSALYLCASSLGSRGPYNEQFFGPGTRLTVL.

The rearrangement links TRBV5-1 to TRBJ2-5, with 9 bases that match TRBD1. Germline V CDR1 and CDR2: SGHRS, YFSETQ. V was pared by 3 bases and J by 3 bases, with 6 bases of the junction left unmatched. The CDR3 sequence is 15 residues long. The CDR3 sequence: CASSSGDRGKETQYF. CDR3 bases: TGCGCCAGCAGCTCGGGAGACAGGGGGAAAGAGACCCAGTACTTC. Full variable domain (missing parts from reference TRBV5-1 and TRBJ2-5): KAGVTQTPRYLIKTRGQQVTLSCSPISGHRSVSWYQQTPGQGLQFLFEYFSETQRNKGNFPGRFSGRQFSNSRSEMNVSTLELGDSALYLCASSSGDRGKETQYFGPGTRLLVL.

The gene calls are TRBV7-8 and TRBJ2-1; D remains unclear. The germline V gene encodes CDR1 SGHVS and CDR2 FQNEAQ. This CDR3 region has 13 residues. The V gene lost 1 base and the J gene lost 6 bases, with 7 bases spanning the gap. This CDR3 reads CASSLVTGNEQFF. The CDR3 DNA follows: TGTGCCAGCAGCTTAGTTACGGGCAATGAGCAGTTCTTC. Complete variable domain (other parts from reference TRBV7-8 and TRBJ2-1): GAGVSQSPRYKVAKRGQDVALRCDPISGHVSLFWYQQALGQGPEFLTYFQNEAQLDKSGLPSDRFFAERPEGSVSTLKIQRTQQEDSAVYLCASSLVTGNEQFFGPGTRLTVL.

This clone has a handful of counts. This chain links TRBV5-4 with TRBJ1-2; 10 nucleotides align to TRBD1. V dropped 4 bases and J dropped 1; count of bases not matched to a gene: 4. The germline V gene encodes CDR1 SGHNT and CDR2 YYREEE (reference sequence). This CDR3 has 15 residues. The CDR3 DNA reads as TGTGCCAGCAGCCTCGGACAGGGGGTTAACTATGGCTACACCTTC. Its protein product is CASSLGQGVNYGYTF.

This clone has more than one count but fewer than ten. This chain connects TRBV19 to TRBJ1-3, with D unresolved. Trimming stripped 4 bases from V and 0 bases from J, with 7 bases between. Germline loops: CDR1 LNHDA, CDR2 SQIVND (reference sequence). The CDR3 is 14 amino acids. CDR3 region: CASSKQHSGNTIYF. DNA of the CDR3: TGTGCCAGTAGTAAACAGCACTCTGGAAACACCATATATTTT.

CDR3 amino acids: CASSLAAARTGELFF. CDR3 nucleotide sequence: TGTGCCAGCAGCTTAGCGGCGGCCCGGACCGGGGAGCTGTTTTTT. The chain uses TRBV7-2 and TRBJ2-2; unclear D gene. Trimming cost V 0 bases and J 5 bases, with 10 bases left between them. The CDR3 length is 15 residues. Germline loops: CDR1 SGHTA, CDR2 FQGNSA.

This clone was picked up a small number of times. The gene calls are TRBV6-1 and TRBJ2-4; 10 bases match TRBD1. V shed 6 bases, J shed 4 bases, and the junction held 6 bases outside the gene matches. The germline V gene encodes CDR1 MNHNS and CDR2 SASEGT. This CDR3 spans 15 amino acids. CDR3 in DNA: TGTGCCAGCAGGACCGGGACAGGGGCTAAAAACATTCAGTACTTC. Residues: CASRTGTGAKNIQYF.

At least ten counts were recorded for this clone. The V and J genes are TRBV6-6 and TRBJ1-2, with 9 bases aligning to TRBD1. The CDR3 extends over 14 amino acids. V shed 5 bases, J shed 7 bases, and the junction held 8 bases outside the gene matches. Germline CDR1 reads MNHNY; CDR2 reads SVGAGI (reference sequence). The CDR3 sequence: CASSHRDRAGGYTF. CDR3 coding DNA: TGTGCCAGCAGTCACCGGGACAGGGCGGGTGGCTACACCTTC.

This clone was picked up a small number of times. The rearrangement uses TRBV6-1 and TRBJ1-2, with TRBD1 matching over 9 bases. The CDR3 totals 13 residues. Germline V gene lookup returns CDR1 MNHNS and CDR2 SASEGT. Trimming removed 3 bases from V and 10 bases from J; junction bases left unmatched: 6. The DNA of the CDR3 is TGTGCCAGCAGTGATTGGGGACAGGGTACCTACACCTTC. As protein: CASSDWGQGTYTF.

This clone was counted only a few times. The genes are TRBV7-6 and TRBJ2-5; D gene ambiguous. In germline, CDR1 is SGHVS, CDR2 FNYEAQ. The CDR3 has 14 amino acids. V gave up 5 bases and J gave up 5 bases, with 15 bases separating them. CDR3 sequence: CASSANEGWETQYF. The DNA for the CDR3 is TGTGCCAGCAGCGCCAACGAAGGGTGGGAGACCCAGTACTTC.